The present T cell receptor beta chain was sequenced within a study of cytomegalovirus exposure and HLA in healthy donors. 13 Jbeta primers and 60 Vbeta primers were used for the PCR. Some clones are missing from TCRdb's copy, which holds only in-frame ones; the method was immunoSEQ multiplex PCR. The data contain 150,000 or so clones, more than 70% of them singletons. After removal of 0 bases from V and 1 base from J, the junction contained 9 bases not matched to a gene. The CDR3 contains 18 residues. The germline CDR1 and CDR2 sequences are SGHTA and FQGNSA. Sequenced: PBMCs. This receptor was taken from a man between 50 and 59 years old in good health and CMV-seronegative. The chain links TRBV7-2 to TRBJ2-1; 7 bases match TRBD2. CDR3 in amino acids: CASSLAGSGAGSYNEQFF. In DNA form, the CDR3 reads TGTGCCAGCAGCTTAGCGGGGAGCGGGGCGGGGTCCTACAATGAGCAGTTCTTC.